The rows below give T cell receptor beta chains drawn from one sample of a study of T cell responses to AZD1222 COVID-19 vaccine. Sequencing used immunoSEQ multiplex PCR; TCRdb keeps in-frame clones, though not all of them. In the table there are more than 110,000 clones, more than 85% of which are singletons. This sample comprised peripheral blood, obtained on day 0 of AZD1222 vaccination. These receptors all come from an adult in good health. CDR3s include the opening cysteine and the closing phenylalanine or tryptophan. Each record gives: V gene, J gene, CDR3 protein.

>TRBV11-2|TRBJ2-5
CASSLVPGLADQETQYF
>TRBV5-6|TRBJ2-7
CASSFDDGAYEQYF
>TRBV25-1|TRBJ1-1
CASGRQAPAFF
>TRBV3-1/TRBV3-2|TRBJ2-3
CASSRWGLSTDTQYF
>TRBV29-1|TRBJ2-7
CSVKPTGYDEQYF
>TRBV5-1|TRBJ1-1
CASSPATGGSNTEAFF
>TRBV2|TRBJ1-1
CASRRLTNTEAFF
>TRBV4-1|TRBJ1-6
CASSAQGNSPLHF
>TRBV27|TRBJ1-1
CASAQGREIEAFF
>TRBV7-9|TRBJ2-3
CASPLGNDWDTQYF
>TRBV28|TRBJ1-6
CASSLGSSYNSPLHF
>TRBV11-2|TRBJ1-2
CASSPYGGTGIYYGYTF
>TRBV6-5|TRBJ1-1
CATSGTGGTEAFF
>TRBV5-1|TRBJ1-4
CASSLGQDNEKLFF
>TRBV19|TRBJ2-7
CASSMQGSSYEQYF
>TRBV27|TRBJ1-2
CASSLEGTGYGYTF
>TRBV12-3/TRBV12-4|TRBJ1-3
CASSLGSGNTIYF
>TRBV27|TRBJ2-7
CASSSGQGNEQYF
>TRBV5-8|TRBJ2-3
CASSFGLAAGRDTQYF
>TRBV11-3|TRBJ1-3
CASSSGPRNTIYF
>TRBV7-8|TRBJ2-2
CASSLAYQGVLTGELFF
>TRBV12-3/TRBV12-4|TRBJ2-7
CASSFWPKESLDF
>TRBV30|TRBJ1-6
CAWKGPSEPLHF
>TRBV5-8|TRBJ2-7
CATGDYEQYF
>TRBV11-2|TRBJ1-1
CASSFKWNTEAFF